The 13 T cell receptor beta chains below come from one sample, sequenced in a study of vaccination and CD4 T cells after COVID-19. These TCRs are of unknown antigen specificity. Oncomine TCR Beta short-read sequencing was applied to DNA from cultured CD4+ T cells. TCRdb reprocessed the PCR reads via MiXCR and lists one record per CDR3 protein. Here the sample spans under 15,000 distinct CDR3 sequences, approximately 45% being singletons. This sample's treatment: approximately nine-day PBMC culture with coronavirus spike peptide pools or control peptides (ViraFEST assay). Sequenced sample: CD4+ T cells from blood, cultured in vitro. These receptors were taken from a human donor who had recovered from COVID-19.

The V call is TRBV6-4, the J call TRBJ2-3; TRBD2 agrees at 8 bases. This CDR3 has 15 residues. Germline V gene data show CDR1 as MRHNA and CDR2 as SNTAGT. Trimming took 3 bases from V and 6 from J; bases not matched to a gene: 8. CDR3 sequence (DNA): TGTGCCAGCAGTGAGGGGCGGGAGGTGACGGATACGCAGTATTTT. Translated: CASSEGREVTDTQYF.

The rearrangement links TRBV5-4 to TRBJ2-1, with TRBD2 matching 10 bases. Per the germline V gene, CDR1 is SGHNT and CDR2 is YYREEE (reference sequence). The CDR3 spans 16 residues. V lost 0 bases and J lost 8; bases outside the gene matches: 8. DNA for the CDR3: TGTGCCAGCAGCTTGGCTAGGCTAGCGGGAGCCGATGAGCAGTTCTTC. Encoded protein: CASSLARLAGADEQFF. The variable domain in full, completed from reference TRBV5-4 and TRBJ2-1, reads ETGVTQSPTHLIKTRGQQVTLRCSSQSGHNTVSWYQQALGQGPQFIFQYYREEENGRGNFPPRFSGLQFPNYSSELNVNALELDDSALYLCASSLARLAGADEQFFGPGTRLTVL.

The chain uses TRBV7-2 and TRBJ2-3; 7 positions agree with TRBD2. The germline gives CDR1 SGHTA, CDR2 FQGNSA. V trimming: 1 base; J trimming: 5 bases; junction bases outside the gene matches: 3. The CDR3 covers 14 residues. CDR3 amino acids: CASSLVSSGDTQYF. In nucleotides, the CDR3 is TGTGCCAGCAGCTTAGTTTCTAGCGGAGATACGCAGTATTTT.

The rearrangement links TRBV11-3 to TRBJ2-7, with no clear D. This CDR3 has 16 amino acids. From germline, CDR1 is SGHNT and CDR2 YENEEA. With 0 bases removed from V and 0 bases from J, the gap between germline ends came to 12 bases. The CDR3 reads CASSLEVVESSYEQYF. The CDR3 bases are TGTGCCAGCAGCTTAGAGGTTGTTGAGAGCTCCTACGAGCAGTACTTC.

The genes are TRBV12-5 and TRBJ1-1; no clear D gene. V lost 4 bases to trimming and J lost 0 bases, with 12 bases between them. This CDR3 region has 15 residues. Germline CDR1 is LGHNT and CDR2 is FRNRAP. The chain's CDR3 is CASGSYEDLNTEAFF. The DNA for the CDR3 is TGTGCTAGTGGTTCCTACGAGGATTTGAACACTGAAGCTTTCTTT.

The V call is TRBV6-1, the J call TRBJ2-1, with 8 bases lining up with TRBD2. Germline-derived CDR1 and CDR2 are MNHNS and SASEGT. J was trimmed by 2 bases and V by 6 bases; bases with no gene match: 15. The CDR3 covers 18 residues. The CDR3 region has the DNA TGTGCCAGCAGAACCACCCCGGGACTAGACAATGCCTACAATGAGCAGTTCTTC. Residues: CASRTTPGLDNAYNEQFF.

The V call is TRBV6-2 or TRBV6-3, the J call TRBJ2-1; 7 bases agree with TRBD2. CDR1 is MNHEY, CDR2 SVGEGT, per germline. Trimming took 8 bases from V and 5 from J; bases not matched to a gene: 9. This CDR3 has 14 residues. The DNA of the CDR3 is TGTGCCAGCGTGGCCGGCGGGGGAAACAATGAGCAGTTCTTC. It specifies CASVAGGGNNEQFF.

Only a few counts were recorded for this clonotype. The chain couples TRBV6-4 to TRBJ2-3; 8 positions match TRBD2. The V segment lost 2 bases and the J segment 0 bases; nucleotides outside the gene matches: 1. The CDR3 runs 15 residues. Per the germline V gene, CDR1 is MRHNA and CDR2 is SNTAGT. As DNA, the CDR3 is TGTGCCAGCAGTGACGGGACTAGTAGCACAGATACGCAGTATTTT. Translated: CASSDGTSSTDTQYF.

The sample holds a few counts of this clonotype. This chain links TRBV2 with TRBJ1-5; D is unclear. Germline V gene sequence: CDR1 SNHLY, CDR2 FYNNEI. The CDR3 has 13 amino acids. V lost 6 bases and J 5 bases, leaving 11 bases between the germline ends. The CDR3, as DNA: TGTGCCAGCAGGGACCGCGGCTATCAGCCCCAGCATTTT. Encoded protein: CASRDRGYQPQHF. Based on the CDR3 plus reference TRBV2 and TRBJ1-5, the full variable domain is EPEVTQTPSHQVTQMGQEVILRCVPISNHLYFYWYRQILGQKVEFLVSFYNNEISEKSEIFDDQFSVERPDGSNFTLKIRSTKLEDSAMYFCASRDRGYQPQHFGDGTRLSIL.

This clonotype occurred a few times. The rearrangement joins TRBV6-1 to TRBJ2-3; 10 bases line up with TRBD2. Looked up from germline, CDR1 is MNHNS and CDR2 is SASEGT. J gave up 4 bases and V 2 bases, and 15 bases lay outside the gene matches. The CDR3 loop spans 19 amino acids. The CDR3: CASSERDLGSGRAADTQYF. The CDR3 DNA reads as TGTGCCAGCAGTGAAAGGGATCTCGGGAGCGGGAGGGCCGCAGATACGCAGTATTTT.

This clonotype appeared a few times. The chain joins TRBV20-1 to TRBJ1-4; 8 bases align to TRBD1. The CDR3 has 13 residues. After removal of 3 bases from V and 10 bases from J, the junction contained 7 bases not matched to a gene. Germline CDR1 DFQATT, CDR2 SNEGSKA (reference sequence). CDR3 sequence reads: CSASGQGVGKLFF. In DNA, the CDR3 is TGCAGTGCTAGCGGACAGGGTGTAGGAAAACTGTTTTTT.

This clonotype was counted only a few times. The chain uses TRBV27 and TRBJ1-5, with D perhaps TRBD1 (6 bases). The CDR3 spans 17 residues. Trimming cost V 2 bases and J 1 base, with 15 bases left between them. Germline V CDR1 and CDR2: MNHEY, SMNVEV (reference sequence). CDR3 loop: CASSLIWQGSSNQPQHF. CDR3 bases: TGTGCCAGCAGTTTAATCTGGCAGGGGAGCAGCAATCAGCCCCAGCATTTT.

V and J are TRBV5-1 and TRBJ2-3, with 8 bases aligning to TRBD1. V shed 1 base, J shed 4 bases, and the junction held 8 bases outside the gene matches. Germline-derived CDR1 and CDR2 are SGHRS and YFSETQ. This CDR3 is built from 16 residues. The CDR3 DNA follows: TGCGCCAGCAGCTTGTCAGGACAGGGACCCCCAGATACGCAGTATTTT. It encodes CASSLSGQGPPDTQYF. The variable domain in full, completed from reference TRBV5-1 and TRBJ2-3, reads KAGVTQTPRYLIKTRGQQVTLSCSPISGHRSVSWYQQTPGQGLQFLFEYFSETQRNKGNFPGRFSGRQFSNSRSEMNVSTLELGDSALYLCASSLSGQGPPDTQYFGPGTRLTVL.